This TCR beta chain was recovered during a study of STAT5B mutations in CD4+ large granular lymphocyte leukemia. Broader study findings: TRBV06-family usage was enriched in top patient clones (8/27) versus controls (2/35). Without putative leukemic clones, patient CD4-sorted repertoires remained more clonal than healthy CD4+ repertoires.

Regarding this clone: Its antigen remains unknown.

Germline V CDR1 and CDR2: MNHEY, SMNVEV (reference sequence). With 3 bases removed from V and 3 bases from J, the gap between germline ends came to 11 bases. This CDR3 comprises 15 residues. Clones were sequenced by immunoSEQ multiplex PCR, and TCRdb holds only the in-frame ones, with some missing. The data contain approximately 30,000 clones, approximately 82% of them singletons. The sequencing sample was made of CD4+ T cells from blood buffy coats. The chain joins TRBV27 to TRBJ1-4; D is unclear. The clonotype was recovered from a human donor in good health. CDR3 coding DNA: TGTGCCAGCAGTTTCAAAGGTCTCTCTAATGAAAAACTGTTTTTT. This encodes CASSFKGLSNEKLFF. Variable domain in full (rest from reference TRBV27 and TRBJ1-4): EAQVTQNPRYLITVTGKKLTVTCSQNMNHEYMSWYRQDPGLGLRQIYYSMNVEVTDKGDVPEGYKVSRKEKRNFPLILESPSPNQTSLYFCASSFKGLSNEKLFFGSGTQLSVL.